The 3 T cell receptor beta chains reported below all come from one sample, sequenced in a study of siplizumab effects on memory and regulatory T cells. Only in-frame clones appear in the TCRdb table, and some are missing; sequencing was by immunoSEQ multiplex PCR. The table lists some 110,000 clones, 93% of them singletons. The sequencing input was CD4+ T cells sorted from blood. Source of these receptors: a human donor in good health.

The chain recombines TRBV21-1 with TRBJ1-4; the listed D gene, TRBD1, was not tested against the DNA. TRBV21-1 is described as a pseudogene. This CDR3 spans 14 amino acids. The CDR3 nucleotides read TGTGCCAGCAGTTACAGGGTTGTGGATGAAAAACTGTTTTTT. This translates into CASSYRVVDEKLFF.

This clone was seen only once. The chain couples TRBV5-1 to TRBJ1-1, with D possibly matching TRBD1 (5 bases). CDR3 length equals 13 residues. Deletions cut 4 bases from V and 8 bases from J, with 15 bases between. CDR1 is SGHRS and CDR2 is YFSETQ in the germline V gene. The CDR3 DNA sequence: TGCGCCAGCAGCCTTGACAGACGGGTGGAAGCTTTCTTT. This encodes CASSLDRRVEAFF. Full variable domain (remainder filled in from reference TRBV5-1 and TRBJ1-1): KAGVTQTPRYLIKTRGQQVTLSCSPISGHRSVSWYQQTPGQGLQFLFEYFSETQRNKGNFPGRFSGRQFSNSRSEMNVSTLELGDSALYLCASSLDRRVEAFFGQGTRLTVV.

The chain has TRBV15 and TRBJ2-7; D ambiguous. This CDR3 comprises 14 residues. V was cut by 4 bases and J by 4 bases, with 14 bases left in between. Germline CDR1 LNHNV, CDR2 YYDKDF (reference sequence). CDR3 loop: CATSILSGSYEQYF. The CDR3 coding sequence is TGTGCCACCAGCATCCTAAGTGGTAGTTACGAGCAGTACTTC.